The TCR beta chain under discussion was sequenced for a study of response to subunit inactivated influenza vaccine (dated by TCRdb to between 2017 and 2018). With respect to the entire study: To follow how T cells responded to a trivalent subunit inactivated influenza vaccine, the researchers relied on deep quantitative profiling of the T cell receptor repertoire. What the study reported, not specific to this receptor: It was suggested by the authors that each seasonal influenza vaccination may recruit only a limited number of new T cells.

Germline trimming: 5 bases from V, 6 bases from J; junction bases outside gene matches: 10. CDR1 SGHVS and CDR2 FNYEAQ were looked up in the germline V gene. Including cysteine and phenylalanine, the CDR3 has 16 amino acids. Only CDR3 DNA remains: 48 bases, in frame from the first base. Read against the paper, the sample's time point label means: around 47 days after influenza vaccine administration. This clonotype was found a few times. The antigen it recognizes is unknown. The record has no base qualities; no much larger clone is one base away. The protocol used for the library was RT-PCR. Instrument on record: Illumina HiSeq 2500. The public reads were reanalyzed by TCRdb: fastp trimming at Q25, MiXCR alignment, in-frame beta chains only. All rows with the same CDR3 protein become a single entry with the most common DNA and genes. This sample comprises under 500,000 distinct CDR3 sequences, approximately 11% of them detected only once. The top ten clones comprise roughly 12% of the sample.

The sequence came from a man in his fifties who received an inactivated influenza vaccine. Donor details come from another sample of the same person, matched by shared clones. Here the chain combines TRBV7-6 and TRBJ1-4, and 9 junctional nucleotides match TRBD1. Specimen: PBMCs from blood, collected 40 to 50 days after vaccination. The DNA sequence follows: TGTGCCAGCAGCCCGAAGGGGACAGGGTTCGATGAAAAACTGTTTTTT. Translated, this gives CASSPKGTGFDEKLFF.